This T cell receptor beta chain was sequenced in a study of graft-versus-host responses after intestinal transplantation. Study findings and constraints: Peak levels of circulating GvH clones tracked with early post-transplant HvG declines.

CDR1 ENHRY and CDR2 SYGVKD come from the germline V gene. V was shortened by 0 bases and J by 1 base, with 6 bases between the two germline ends. CDR3 length: 14 amino acids. This clone was seen only once. Its cognate antigen is unknown. Sequencing used immunoSEQ multiplex PCR; TCRdb keeps in-frame clones, though not all of them. Altogether about 40,000 clones are present, about 90% being singletons, with the ten largest covering 2% to 2.5%. The TCR was taken from a human patient who received an intestinal transplant, so some T cells may come from the graft donor. This chain uses TRBV10-3 with TRBJ1-1; D remains unclear. Sample: PBMCs, taken about 310 days after intestinal transplant. The CDR3 region is CAISESRGNTEAFF. In nucleotides, the CDR3 is TGTGCCATCAGTGAGTCGCGGGGGAACACTGAAGCTTTCTTT.